This T cell receptor beta chain came from a study of identifying expanded T cells in peripheral blood (dated by TCRdb to 2018 to 2020). With regard to the full study: Separate aliquots of the same genomic DNA pool were sequenced to produce technical replicates, and four replicates were compared in pairs.

CDR3 length: 15 amino acids, cysteine to phenylalanine. Only the CDR3 DNA stays, 45 bases, in frame from base 1. At the junction V is shortened by 5 bases and J by 0 bases; bases outside the gene matches: 7. As encoded in the germline V gene (reference sequence), CDR1 is SGHNT while CDR2 is YYREEE. The immunoSEQ Assay, which relies on bias-controlled multiplex PCR amplification of genomic DNA, was used to profile TCRbeta CDR3 regions. As for how the authors treated the data: The absolute abundance of each unique TCRbeta CDR3 region was quantified after sequences were collapsed and filtered. Differential abundance was tested with two models: a binomial (Fisher-equivalent) model and a beta-binomial model that adds time-dependent variance fitted from healthy donors. Clones with fewer than 5 combined templates were removed, and differential abundance was called for clones with a Benjamini-Hochberg FDR below 0.01. The form v = (b*log(k)+a)^2 was used to model beta-binomial variance as a function of total template count across the two samples. Imported from immuneACCESS, the table was reduced by TCRdb to in-frame sequences with V and J called. These copies leave out some clones; in studies compared against another copy, an unresolved V gene accounts for under half, and the cause of the remainder is not known. V, J and clone size are taken as reported in that table, and D and trimming were inferred from the DNA itself. In all, the sample holds 70,000 to 100,000 clones, and about 90% of those were seen once. The top ten clones comprise about 3.9% of the sample.

In regard to this clone: The clone's antigen remains unknown. No base-level quality is on record; no much larger clone is a single base apart.

The research as a whole found: The beta-binomial model significantly reduced the number of clones called differentially abundant and the false-positive rate across all healthy-donor time intervals. It was expected by the authors that biological variance in healthy repertoires might increase further over much longer intervals, such as months to years. Between technical replicates the binomial model flagged about 1.1 differentially abundant clones, whereas over roughly two weeks the binomial model flagged about 15 and over about four weeks around 18. In all healthy donors, the variance in clone template counts between samples taken 2 to 3 weeks apart rose significantly as total template count increased.

During the collection period, no infections or other immune events were recorded for the healthy donors. Blood repertoires from healthy donors were used as a training cohort for calibrating time-dependent variance in a beta-binomial model of differential abundance of T-cell clones. There were roughly 10 healthy donors in the training cohort, of whom 3 were female and 7 were male. Donor ages ranged from about 29 to 65 years, with an average of approximately 43 years. Whole blood from each healthy donor was obtained from a commercial supplier and was collected at three time points two to three weeks apart. For immunosequencing, genomic DNA was extracted from unsorted whole blood.

The sequence is built from TRBV5-4 and TRBJ1-2; TRBD1 aligns with 7 central bases. The TCR originated in a person aged 18 to 75 in good health. The source material was blood. CDR3 reads: CASRVGRGTNYGYTF. Read as DNA, the sequence is TGTGCCAGCAGGGTGGGCAGGGGGACTAACTATGGCTACACCTTC. When the CDR3 is completed using the reference TRBV5-4 and TRBJ1-2 genes on either side, the full variable domain is ETGVTQSPTHLIKTRGQQVTLRCSSQSGHNTVSWYQQALGQGPQFIFQYYREEENGRGNFPPRFSGLQFPNYSSELNVNALELDDSALYLCASRVGRGTNYGYTFGSGTRLTVV.